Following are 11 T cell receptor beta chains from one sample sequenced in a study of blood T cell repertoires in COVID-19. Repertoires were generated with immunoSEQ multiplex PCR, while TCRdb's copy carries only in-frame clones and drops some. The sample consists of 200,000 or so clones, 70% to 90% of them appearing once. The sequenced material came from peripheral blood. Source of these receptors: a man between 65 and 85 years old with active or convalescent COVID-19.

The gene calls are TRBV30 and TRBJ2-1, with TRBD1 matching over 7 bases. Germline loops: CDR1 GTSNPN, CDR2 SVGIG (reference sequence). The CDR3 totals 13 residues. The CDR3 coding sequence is TGTGCATGGGACAGTAGCTCCTACAATGAGCAGTTCTTC. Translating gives CAWDSSSYNEQFF.

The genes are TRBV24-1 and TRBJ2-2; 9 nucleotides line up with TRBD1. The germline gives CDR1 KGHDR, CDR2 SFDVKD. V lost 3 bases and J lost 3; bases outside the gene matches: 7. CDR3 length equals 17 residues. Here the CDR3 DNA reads TGTGCCACCAGTGATCCTCCGGGGACAGGGTACACCGGGGAGCTGTTTTTT. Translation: CATSDPPGTGYTGELFF.

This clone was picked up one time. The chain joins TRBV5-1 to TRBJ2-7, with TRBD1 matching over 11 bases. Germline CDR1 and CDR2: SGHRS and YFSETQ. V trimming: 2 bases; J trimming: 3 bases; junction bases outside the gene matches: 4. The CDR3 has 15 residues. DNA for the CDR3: TGCGCCAGCAGCTTAGGACAGGGGGCCTACTACGAGCAGTACTTC. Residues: CASSLGQGAYYEQYF.

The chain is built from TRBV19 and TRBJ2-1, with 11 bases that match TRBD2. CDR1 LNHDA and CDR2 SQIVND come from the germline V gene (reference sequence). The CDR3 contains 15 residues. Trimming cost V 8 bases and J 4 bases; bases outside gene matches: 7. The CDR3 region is CASVAGGPGYNEQFF. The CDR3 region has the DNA TGTGCCAGTGTAGCGGGAGGGCCGGGATACAATGAGCAGTTCTTC.

CDR3 protein: CASSKRHLLDSPLHF. For the CDR3, the DNA is TGCGCCAGCAGCAAACGACACCTACTTGATTCACCCCTCCACTTT. The chain links TRBV4-3 to TRBJ1-6; no clear D. Trimming cost V 5 bases and J 8 bases, with 16 bases left between them. Germline loops: CDR1 LGHNA, CDR2 YSLEER. The CDR3 length is 15 residues.

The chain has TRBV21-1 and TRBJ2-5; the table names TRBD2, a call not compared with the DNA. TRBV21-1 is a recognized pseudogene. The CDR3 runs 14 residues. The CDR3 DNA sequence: TGTGCCAGCAGCAAAGCGGGAGTACAAGAGACCCAGTACTTC. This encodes CASSKAGVQETQYF.

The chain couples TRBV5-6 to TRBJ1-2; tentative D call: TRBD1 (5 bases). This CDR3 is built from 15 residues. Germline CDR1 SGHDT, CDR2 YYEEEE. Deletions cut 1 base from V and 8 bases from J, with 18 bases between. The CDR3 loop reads CASSLSQAGLGGYTF. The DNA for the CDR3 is TGTGCCAGCAGCTTGTCACAGGCCGGATTAGGGGGCTACACCTTC.

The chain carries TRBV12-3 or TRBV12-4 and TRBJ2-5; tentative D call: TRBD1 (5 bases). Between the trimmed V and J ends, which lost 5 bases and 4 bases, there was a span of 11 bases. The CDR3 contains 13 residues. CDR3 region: CASSSSRGETQYF. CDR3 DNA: TGTGCCAGCAGTAGTTCTAGGGGAGAGACCCAGTACTTC.

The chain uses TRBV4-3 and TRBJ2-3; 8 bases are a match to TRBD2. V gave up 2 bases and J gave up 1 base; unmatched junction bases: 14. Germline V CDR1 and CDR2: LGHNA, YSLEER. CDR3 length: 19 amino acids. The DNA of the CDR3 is TGCGCCAGCAGCCAACGGGGGACTCGCGGGGGGAGGGGCACAGATACGCAGTATTTT. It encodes CASSQRGTRGGRGTDTQYF.

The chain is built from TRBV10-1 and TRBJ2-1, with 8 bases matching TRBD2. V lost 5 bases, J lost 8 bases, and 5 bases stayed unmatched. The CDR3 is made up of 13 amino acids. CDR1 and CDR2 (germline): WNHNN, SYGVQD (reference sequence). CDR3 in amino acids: CASSYLGRDEQFF. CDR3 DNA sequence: TGCGCCAGCAGTTATCTCGGGAGGGATGAGCAGTTCTTC.

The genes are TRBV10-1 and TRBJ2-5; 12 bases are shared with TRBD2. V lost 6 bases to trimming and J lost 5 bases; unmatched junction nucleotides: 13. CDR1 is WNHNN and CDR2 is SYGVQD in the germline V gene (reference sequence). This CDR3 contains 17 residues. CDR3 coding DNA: TGCGCCAGCAGCGAGAGTCTAGCGGGAGGGACTCGGGAGACCCAGTACTTC. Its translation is CASSESLAGGTRETQYF.